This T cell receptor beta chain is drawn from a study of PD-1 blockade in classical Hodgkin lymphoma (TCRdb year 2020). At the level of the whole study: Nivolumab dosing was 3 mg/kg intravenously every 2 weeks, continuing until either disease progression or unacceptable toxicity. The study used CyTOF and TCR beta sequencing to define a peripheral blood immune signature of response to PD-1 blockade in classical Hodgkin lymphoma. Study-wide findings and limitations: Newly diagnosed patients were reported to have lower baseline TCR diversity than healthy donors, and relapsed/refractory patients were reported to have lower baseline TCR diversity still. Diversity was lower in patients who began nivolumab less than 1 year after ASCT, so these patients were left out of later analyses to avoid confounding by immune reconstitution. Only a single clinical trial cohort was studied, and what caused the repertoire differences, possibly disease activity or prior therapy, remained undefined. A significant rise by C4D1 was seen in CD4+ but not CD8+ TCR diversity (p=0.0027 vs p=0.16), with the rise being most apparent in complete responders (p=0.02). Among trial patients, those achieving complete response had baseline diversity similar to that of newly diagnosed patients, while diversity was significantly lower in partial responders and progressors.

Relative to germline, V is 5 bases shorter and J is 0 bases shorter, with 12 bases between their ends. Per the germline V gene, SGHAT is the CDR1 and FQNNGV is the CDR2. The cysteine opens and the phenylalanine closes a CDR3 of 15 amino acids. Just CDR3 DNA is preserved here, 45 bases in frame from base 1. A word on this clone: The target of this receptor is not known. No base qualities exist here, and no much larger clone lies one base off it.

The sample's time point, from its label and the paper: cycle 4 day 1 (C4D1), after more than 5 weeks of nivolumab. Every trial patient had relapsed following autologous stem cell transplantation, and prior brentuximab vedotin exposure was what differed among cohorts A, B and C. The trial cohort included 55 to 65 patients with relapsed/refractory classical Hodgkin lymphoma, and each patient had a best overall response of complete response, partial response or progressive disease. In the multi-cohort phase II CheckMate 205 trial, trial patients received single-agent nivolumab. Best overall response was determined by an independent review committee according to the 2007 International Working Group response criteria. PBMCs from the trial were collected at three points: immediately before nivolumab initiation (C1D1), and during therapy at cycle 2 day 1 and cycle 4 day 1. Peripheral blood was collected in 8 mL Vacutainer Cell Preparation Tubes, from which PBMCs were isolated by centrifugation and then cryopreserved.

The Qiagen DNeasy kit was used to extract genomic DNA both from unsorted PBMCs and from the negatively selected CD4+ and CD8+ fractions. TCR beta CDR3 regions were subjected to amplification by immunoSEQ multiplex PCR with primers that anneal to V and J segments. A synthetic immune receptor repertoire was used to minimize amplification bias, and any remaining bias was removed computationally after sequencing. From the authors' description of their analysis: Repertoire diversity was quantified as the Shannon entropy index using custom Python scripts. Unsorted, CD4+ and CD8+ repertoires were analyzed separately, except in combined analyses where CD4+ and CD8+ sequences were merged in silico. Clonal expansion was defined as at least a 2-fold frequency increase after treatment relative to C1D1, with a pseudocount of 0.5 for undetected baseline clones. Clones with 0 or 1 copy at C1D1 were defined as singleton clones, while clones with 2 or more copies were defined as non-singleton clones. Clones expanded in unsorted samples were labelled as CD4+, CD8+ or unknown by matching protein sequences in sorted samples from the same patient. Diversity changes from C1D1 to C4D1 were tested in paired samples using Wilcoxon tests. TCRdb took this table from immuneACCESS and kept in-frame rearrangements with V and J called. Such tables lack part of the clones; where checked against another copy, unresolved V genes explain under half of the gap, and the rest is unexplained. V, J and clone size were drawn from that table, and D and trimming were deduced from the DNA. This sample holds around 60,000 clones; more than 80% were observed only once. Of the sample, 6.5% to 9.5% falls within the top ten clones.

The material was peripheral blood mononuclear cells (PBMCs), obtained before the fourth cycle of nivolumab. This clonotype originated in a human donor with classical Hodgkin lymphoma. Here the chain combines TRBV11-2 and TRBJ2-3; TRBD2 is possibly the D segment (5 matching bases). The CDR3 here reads CASSPRLLSTDTQYF. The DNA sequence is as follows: TGTGCCAGCAGCCCACGACTACTCAGCACAGATACGCAGTATTTT.